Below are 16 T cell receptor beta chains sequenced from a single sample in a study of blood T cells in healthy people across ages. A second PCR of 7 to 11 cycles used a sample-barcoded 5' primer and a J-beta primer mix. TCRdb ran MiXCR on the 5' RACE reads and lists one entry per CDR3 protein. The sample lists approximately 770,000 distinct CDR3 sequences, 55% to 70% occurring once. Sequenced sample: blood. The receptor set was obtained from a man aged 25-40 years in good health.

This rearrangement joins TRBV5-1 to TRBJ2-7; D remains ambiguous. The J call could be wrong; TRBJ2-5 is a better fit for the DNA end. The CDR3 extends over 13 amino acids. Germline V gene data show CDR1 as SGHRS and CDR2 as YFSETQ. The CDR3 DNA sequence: TGCGCCAGCAGCTTGGAGCAGGTTGGGACCCAGTACTTC. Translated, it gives CASSLEQVGTQYF.

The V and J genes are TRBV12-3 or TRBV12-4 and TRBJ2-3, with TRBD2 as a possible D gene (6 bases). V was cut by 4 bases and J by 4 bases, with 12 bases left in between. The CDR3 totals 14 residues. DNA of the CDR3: TGTGCCAGCAGTTCCCCGGGGGAGGCAGATACGCAGTATTTT. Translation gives CASSSPGEADTQYF.

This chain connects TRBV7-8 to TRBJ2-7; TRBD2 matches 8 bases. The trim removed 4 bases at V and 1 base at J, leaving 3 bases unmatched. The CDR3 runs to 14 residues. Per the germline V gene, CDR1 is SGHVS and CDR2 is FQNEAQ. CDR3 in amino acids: CASSWTSRSYEQYF. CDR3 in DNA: TGTGCCAGCAGCTGGACTAGCAGATCCTACGAGCAGTACTTC.

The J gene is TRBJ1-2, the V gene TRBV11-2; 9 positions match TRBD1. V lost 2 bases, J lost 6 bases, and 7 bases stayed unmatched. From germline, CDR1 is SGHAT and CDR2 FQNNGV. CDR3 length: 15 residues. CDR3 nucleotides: TGTGCCAGCAGCTTAAGTGGACAGGGGATCCATGGCTACACCTTC. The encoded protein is CASSLSGQGIHGYTF.

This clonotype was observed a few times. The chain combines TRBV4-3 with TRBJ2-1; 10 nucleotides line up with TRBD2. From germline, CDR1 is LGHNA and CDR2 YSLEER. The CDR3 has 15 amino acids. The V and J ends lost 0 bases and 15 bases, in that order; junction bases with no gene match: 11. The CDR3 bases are TGCGCCAGCAGCCAAGATAGGGCTAGCGGGAGTTACCTGTTCTTC. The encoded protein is CASSQDRASGSYLFF.

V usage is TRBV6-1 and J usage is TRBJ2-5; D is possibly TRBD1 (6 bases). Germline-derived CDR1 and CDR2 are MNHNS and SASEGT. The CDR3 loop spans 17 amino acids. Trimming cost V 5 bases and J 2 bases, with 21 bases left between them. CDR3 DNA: TGTGCCAGCAGTAAATTCCCTCGGGACACTTATCAAGAGACCCAGTACTTC. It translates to CASSKFPRDTYQETQYF.

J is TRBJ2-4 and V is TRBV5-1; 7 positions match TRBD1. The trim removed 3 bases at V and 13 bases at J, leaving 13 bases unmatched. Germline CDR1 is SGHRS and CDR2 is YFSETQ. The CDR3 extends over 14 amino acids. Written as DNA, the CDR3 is TGCGCCAGCAGCTCACAAACAGGGGCAGGAGAGCAGTACTTC. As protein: CASSSQTGAGEQYF.

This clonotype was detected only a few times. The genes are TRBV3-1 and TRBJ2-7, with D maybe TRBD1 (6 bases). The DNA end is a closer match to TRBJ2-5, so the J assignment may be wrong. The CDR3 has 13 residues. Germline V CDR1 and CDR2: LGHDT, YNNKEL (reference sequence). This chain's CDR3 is CASSQRDIETQYF. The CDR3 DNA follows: TGTGCCAGCAGCCAGAGGGACATTGAGACCCAGTACTTC.

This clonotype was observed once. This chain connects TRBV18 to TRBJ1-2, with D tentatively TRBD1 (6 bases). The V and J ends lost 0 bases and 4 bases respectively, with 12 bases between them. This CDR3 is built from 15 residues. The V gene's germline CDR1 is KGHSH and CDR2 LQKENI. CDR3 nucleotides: TGTGCCAGCTCACCACCGGGGGGCGCGTCCTATGGCTACACCTTC. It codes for CASSPPGGASYGYTF.

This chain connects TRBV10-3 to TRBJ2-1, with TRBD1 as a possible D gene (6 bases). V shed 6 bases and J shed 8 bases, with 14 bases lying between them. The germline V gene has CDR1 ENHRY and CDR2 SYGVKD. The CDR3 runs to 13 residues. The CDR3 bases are TGTGCCATCAGCTTCGGACAGAGCGATGAGCAGTTCTTC. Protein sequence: CAISFGQSDEQFF.

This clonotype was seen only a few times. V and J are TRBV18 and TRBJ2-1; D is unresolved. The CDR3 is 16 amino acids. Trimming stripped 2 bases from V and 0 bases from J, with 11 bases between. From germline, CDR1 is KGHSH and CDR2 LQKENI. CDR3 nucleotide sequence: TGTGCCAGCTCACCAGTCCCACACGGCTCCTACAATGAGCAGTTCTTC. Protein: CASSPVPHGSYNEQFF.

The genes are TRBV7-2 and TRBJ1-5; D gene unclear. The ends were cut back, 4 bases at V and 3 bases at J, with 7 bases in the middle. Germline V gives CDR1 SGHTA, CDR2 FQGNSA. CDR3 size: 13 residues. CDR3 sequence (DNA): TGTGCCAGCAGCTGGAGGAACAATCAGCCCCAGCATTTT. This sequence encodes CASSWRNNQPQHF.

As DNA, the CDR3 is TGCAGTGCTGGCAACACTGCTAGCCAAGAGACCCAGTACTTC. This translates into CSAGNTASQETQYF. V and J are TRBV20-1 and TRBJ2-5, with no clear D. The CDR3 is made up of 14 amino acids. V was trimmed by 5 bases and J by 1 base, leaving 14 bases between them. CDR1 is DFQATT, CDR2 SNEGSKA, per germline (reference sequence).

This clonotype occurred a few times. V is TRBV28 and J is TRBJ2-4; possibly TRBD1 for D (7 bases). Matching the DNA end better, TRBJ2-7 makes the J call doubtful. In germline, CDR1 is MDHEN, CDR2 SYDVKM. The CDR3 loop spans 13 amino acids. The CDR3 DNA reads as TGTGCCAGCAGGCAGGGGGGAGCCTACGAGCAGTACTTC. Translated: CASRQGGAYEQYF.

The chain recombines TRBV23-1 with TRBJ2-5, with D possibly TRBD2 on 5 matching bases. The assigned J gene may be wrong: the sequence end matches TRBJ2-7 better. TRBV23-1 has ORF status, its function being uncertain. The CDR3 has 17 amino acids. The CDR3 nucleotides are TGCGCCAGCAGTCAAATAACCCGGGATCTAAAGACCTACGAGCAGTACTTC. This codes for CASSQITRDLKTYEQYF.

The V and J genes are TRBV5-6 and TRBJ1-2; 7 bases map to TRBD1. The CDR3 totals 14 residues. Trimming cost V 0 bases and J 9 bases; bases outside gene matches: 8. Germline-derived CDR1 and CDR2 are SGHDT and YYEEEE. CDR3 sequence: CASSLAGQIGSYTF. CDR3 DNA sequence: TGTGCCAGCAGCTTGGCGGGACAGATTGGGAGCTACACCTTC.